This is a list of T cell receptor beta chains from one sample in a study of shared clonotypes between healthy human individuals. Clones were read by immunoSEQ multiplex PCR, and TCRdb kept only the in-frame ones, dropping some. The repertoire holds approximately 810,000 clones, with 90% to 95% as singletons. The sequencing sample was made of naive CD8+ T cells sorted from blood. These receptors all come from a man aged 25 to 40 in good health. Both conserved end residues are part of each CDR3. A D gene is named only where the DNA matches it firmly.

J: TRBJ1-2
V: TRBV9
D: TRBD1
CDR3: CASSPRDRPSFSSGYTF

J: TRBJ1-1
V: TRBV11-2
D: NA
CDR3: CASSLGFGGETNTEAFF

J: TRBJ1-5
V: TRBV27
D: TRBD1
CDR3: CASRGHRGTMQPQHF

J: TRBJ2-2
V: TRBV4-3
D: TRBD2
CDR3: CASSQVWEGEVTGELFF

J: TRBJ1-3
V: TRBV7-9
D: TRBD1
CDR3: CASSSTGWTSGNTIYF

J: TRBJ2-3
V: TRBV27
D: NA
CDR3: CASSLGSTDTQYF

J: TRBJ2-1
V: TRBV19
D: TRBD2
CDR3: CASSPLASNEQFF

J: TRBJ2-7
V: TRBV27
D: TRBD2
CDR3: CASSSPGLAGEKPYEQYF

J: TRBJ2-1
V: TRBV10-1
D: NA
CDR3: CASSVREVDYNEQFF

J: TRBJ2-1
V: TRBV29-1
D: TRBD2
CDR3: CSGRTSGNTRDEQFF

J: TRBJ2-1
V: TRBV6-4
D: TRBD2
CDR3: CASSEWGGRPNNEQFF

J: TRBJ2-2
V: TRBV9
D: NA
CDR3: CASSPGQLNTGELFF

J: TRBJ2-3
V: TRBV13
D: NA
CDR3: CASSFHQGDTQYF

J: TRBJ2-7
V: TRBV11-2
D: NA
CDR3: CASSLEWGSYEQYF

J: TRBJ2-7
V: TRBV30
D: NA
CDR3: CAWSVPDGPYEQYF

J: TRBJ2-5
V: TRBV5-6
D: TRBD2
CDR3: CASSSREVRAQYF

J: TRBJ1-4
V: TRBV7-6
D: NA
CDR3: CASSLEAAQSNEKLFF